These 10 T cell receptor beta chains were all obtained from the same sample, sequenced in a study of regulatory T cells in long-lasting Graves disease. Time point denoted: persistent/refractory GD, antithyroid drugs over 5 years with positive TRAb. Making the TCR library involved RNA that had been extracted from PBMCs. To make TCR beta libraries, researchers used iRepertoire HTBI primers and Arm-PCR of CDR3 regions. TCRdb independently ran MiXCR on the multiplex PCR reads; one entry per CDR3 protein. Among about 660,000 distinct CDR3 sequences, 30% were seen once, and the ten largest hold under 50%. Sequences were derived from peripheral blood mononuclear cells (PBMCs), sampled when the disease was refractory, from a patient treated with antithyroid drugs. These receptors came from a female donor with Graves disease.

This clonotype turned up a few times. CDR3 nucleotide sequence: TGTGCCATCAGTGAGTCGGGACAGGGGGCCAGGAAGACCCAGTACTTC. Its translation is CAISESGQGARKTQYF. The rearrangement links TRBV10-3 to TRBJ2-5; 12 nucleotides line up with TRBD1. V gave up 0 bases and J gave up 6 bases; unmatched junction bases: 5. CDR1 and CDR2 from the germline V gene are ENHRY and SYGVKD. The CDR3 spans 16 residues.

This clonotype was seen repeatedly, ten times or more. V gene TRBV28 combines with J gene TRBJ1-6; no definite D call. V lost 2 bases, J lost 7 bases, and 15 bases lay in between. Germline CDR1 reads MDHEN; CDR2 reads SYDVKM. CDR3 size: 16 residues. CDR3 sequence: CASSLPSTLMNSPLHF. CDR3 coding DNA: TGTGCCAGCAGTTTACCCTCGACCTTGATGAATTCACCCCTCCACTTT.

This chain uses TRBV6-6 with TRBJ2-6, with D possibly matching TRBD2 (6 bases). Germline V gene data show CDR1 as MNHNY and CDR2 as SVGAGI (reference sequence). The CDR3 runs to 17 residues. The V end was cut by 0 bases, the J end by 1 base, with 10 bases between. The CDR3 region is CASSYSGGLSGANVLTF. DNA for the CDR3: TGTGCCAGCAGTTACTCGGGAGGTCTTTCTGGGGCCAACGTCCTGACTTTC.

The chain joins TRBV6-5 to TRBJ2-7; no reliable D call. The CDR3 runs 12 residues. V gave up 1 base and J gave up 4 bases, with 5 bases separating them. Germline V gives CDR1 MNHEY, CDR2 SVGAGI. The CDR3: CASSYYGYEQYF. In DNA form, the CDR3 reads TGTGCCAGCAGTTACTATGGGTACGAGCAGTACTTC.

The chain has TRBV7-9 and TRBJ2-7; TRBD1 might be the D (6 bases). This CDR3 spans 14 amino acids. CDR1 is SEHNR and CDR2 is FQNEAQ in the germline V gene (reference sequence). Between the trimmed V and J ends, which lost 5 bases and 3 bases, there was a span of 14 bases. CDR3 residues: CASSQRGRGYEQYF. CDR3 coding DNA: TGTGCCAGCAGCCAAAGGGGCAGGGGCTACGAGCAGTACTTC.

The chain couples TRBV13 to TRBJ1-1; D is possibly TRBD1 (6 bases). The V end was cut by 3 bases, the J end by 6 bases, with 17 bases between. The CDR3 is 15 residues long. In germline, CDR1 is PRHDT, CDR2 FYEKMQ (reference sequence). The CDR3 loop is CASSLFLVRGAEAFF. The CDR3 DNA reads as TGTGCCAGCAGCTTGTTCTTAGTAAGGGGGGCTGAAGCTTTCTTT.

V and J are TRBV5-1 and TRBJ1-1; 7 positions match TRBD1. Germline CDR1 reads SGHRS; CDR2 reads YFSETQ. J gave up 0 bases and V 1 base, and 6 bases lay outside the gene matches. The CDR3 is made up of 16 amino acids. Here the CDR3 reads CASSLKGAVMNTEAFF. The CDR3 nucleotides read TGCGCCAGCAGCTTGAAGGGGGCTGTCATGAACACTGAAGCTTTCTTT.

V is TRBV25-1 and J is TRBJ1-2, with a tentative D call TRBD1 (5 bases). With 7 bases removed from V and 8 bases from J, the gap between germline ends came to 11 bases. The germline V gene has CDR1 MGHDK and CDR2 SYGVNS. The CDR3 is made up of 11 amino acids. CDR3 protein: CASTGGEGYTF. The CDR3 region has the DNA TGTGCCAGCACGGGAGGGGAAGGCTACACCTTC.

V gene TRBV29-1 combines with J gene TRBJ1-1; no reliable D call. The germline CDR1 and CDR2 sequences are SQVTM and ANQGSEA. Trimming took off 1 base at V and 0 bases at J, with 9 bases between the two ends. There are 14 residues in the CDR3. CDR3 in amino acids: CSVEGVSLNTEAFF. The CDR3 DNA sequence: TGCAGCGTTGAAGGCGTCAGCTTGAACACTGAAGCTTTCTTT.

Only a few counts were recorded for this clonotype. V gene TRBV12-3 or TRBV12-4 combines with J gene TRBJ2-2; 8 positions agree with TRBD1. The CDR3 is 18 amino acids. The V gene end was trimmed by 6 bases and the J gene end by 2 bases; junction bases not matched to a gene: 14. The CDR3 DNA is TGTGCCAGCAGCATGGATTACTACGGACAGGGAAACACCGGGGAGCTGTTTTTT. Translated, it gives CASSMDYYGQGNTGELFF.